This T cell receptor beta chain was sequenced in a study of shared clonotypes between healthy human individuals. Study findings and constraints: At large depth, rarefaction still showed sorted-subset sequencing to be incomplete. Limited genetic and exposure-history diversity came from having few donors. Naive subsets tended to show greater estimated richness than memory subsets.

This CDR3 is built from 13 residues. V was trimmed by 2 bases and J by 0 bases, leaving 4 bases between them. Germline lookup yields CDR1 MRHNA and CDR2 SNTAGT. For this clone: Its specificity is not known.

Naive CD8 cells lacked CD45RO, underwent positive selection for CCR7 and left out terminally differentiated effector memory CD45RA+ cells. The protocol was immunoSEQ multiplex PCR, while the TCRdb copy is restricted to in-frame clones and leaves out a portion. The repertoire holds nearly 2 million clones, with less than 95% as singletons. This clonotype was sampled from a man aged 18 to 29 in good health. This sequence joins TRBV6-4 and TRBJ1-1, with D unclear. Input material: naive CD8+ T cells sorted from blood. CDR3 residues: CASSDGVNTEAFF. CDR3 nucleotide sequence: TGTGCCAGCAGTGACGGTGTGAACACTGAAGCTTTCTTT.